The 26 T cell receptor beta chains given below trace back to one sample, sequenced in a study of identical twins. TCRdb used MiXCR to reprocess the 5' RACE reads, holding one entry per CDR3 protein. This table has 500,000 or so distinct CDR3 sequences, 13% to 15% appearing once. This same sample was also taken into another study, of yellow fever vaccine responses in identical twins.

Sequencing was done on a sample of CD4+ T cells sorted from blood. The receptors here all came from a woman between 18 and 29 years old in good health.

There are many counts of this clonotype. In nucleotides, the CDR3 is TGTGCCAGCAGTTCCCGGACAGGGAACACTGAAGCTTTCTTT. Its protein product is CASSSRTGNTEAFF. The chain joins TRBV12-3 or TRBV12-4 to TRBJ1-1, with 7 bases lining up with TRBD1. This CDR3 region has 14 residues. With 4 bases clipped from V and 1 base from J, the junction kept 3 bases outside the gene matches.

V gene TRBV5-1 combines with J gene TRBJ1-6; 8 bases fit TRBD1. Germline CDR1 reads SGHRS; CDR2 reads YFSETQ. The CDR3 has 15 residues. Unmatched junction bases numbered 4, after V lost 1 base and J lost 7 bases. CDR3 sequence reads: CASSLRTGLNSPLHF. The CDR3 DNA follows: TGCGCCAGCAGCTTGAGGACAGGGCTGAATTCACCCCTCCACTTT.

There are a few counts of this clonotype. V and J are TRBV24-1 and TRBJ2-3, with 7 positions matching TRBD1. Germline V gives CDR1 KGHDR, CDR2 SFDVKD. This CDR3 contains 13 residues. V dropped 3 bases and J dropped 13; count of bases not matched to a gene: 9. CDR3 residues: CATSDGDRPFKYF. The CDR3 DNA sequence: TGTGCCACCAGTGATGGGGACAGACCATTCAAGTATTTT.

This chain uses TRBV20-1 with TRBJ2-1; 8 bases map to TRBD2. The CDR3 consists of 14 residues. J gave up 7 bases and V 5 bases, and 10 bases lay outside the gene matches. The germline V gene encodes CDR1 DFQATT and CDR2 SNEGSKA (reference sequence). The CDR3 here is CSALRAGVGNEQFF. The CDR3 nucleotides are TGCAGTGCTCTGCGAGCGGGAGTCGGGAATGAGCAGTTCTTC.

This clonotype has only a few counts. Here the CDR3 reads CASSGRDTQYF. The CDR3 nucleotides are TGTGCCAGCAGTGGGAGGGATACGCAGTATTTT. The V call is TRBV6-1, the J call TRBJ2-3, with D perhaps matching TRBD2 (5 bases). This CDR3 is built from 11 residues. Trimming took 4 bases from V and 6 from J, leaving 5 bases between them. Looked up from germline, CDR1 is MNHNS and CDR2 is SASEGT.

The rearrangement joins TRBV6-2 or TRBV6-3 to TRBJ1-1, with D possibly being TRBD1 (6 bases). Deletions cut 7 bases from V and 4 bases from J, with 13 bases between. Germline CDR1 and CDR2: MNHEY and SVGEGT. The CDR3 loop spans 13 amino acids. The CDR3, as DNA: TGTGCCAGCACCGTACAGGGTGGCACTGAAGCTTTCTTT. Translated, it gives CASTVQGGTEAFF.

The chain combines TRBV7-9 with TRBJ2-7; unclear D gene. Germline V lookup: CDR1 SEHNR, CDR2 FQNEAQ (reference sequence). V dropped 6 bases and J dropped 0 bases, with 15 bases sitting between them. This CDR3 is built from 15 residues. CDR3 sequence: CASRDQRANSYEQYF. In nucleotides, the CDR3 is TGTGCCAGCAGAGATCAGAGAGCAAACTCCTACGAGCAGTACTTC.

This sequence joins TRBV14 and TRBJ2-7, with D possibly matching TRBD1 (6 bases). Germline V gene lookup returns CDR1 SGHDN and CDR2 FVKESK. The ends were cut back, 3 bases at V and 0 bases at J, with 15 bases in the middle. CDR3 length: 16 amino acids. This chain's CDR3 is CASSHIVRGDSYEQYF. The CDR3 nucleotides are TGTGCCAGCAGCCATATTGTCAGGGGAGACTCCTACGAGCAGTACTTC.

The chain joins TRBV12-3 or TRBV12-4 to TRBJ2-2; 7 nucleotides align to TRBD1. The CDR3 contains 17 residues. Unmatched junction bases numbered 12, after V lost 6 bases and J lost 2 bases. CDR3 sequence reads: CASSSGTGTANTGELFF. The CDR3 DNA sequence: TGTGCCAGCAGCTCAGGGACCGGGACAGCAAACACCGGGGAGCTGTTTTTT.

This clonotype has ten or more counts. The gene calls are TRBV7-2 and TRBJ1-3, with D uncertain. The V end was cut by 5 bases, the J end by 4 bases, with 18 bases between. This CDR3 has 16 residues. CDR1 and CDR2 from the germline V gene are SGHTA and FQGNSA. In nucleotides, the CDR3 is TGTGCCAGCAGCCCCGCCATCATGAGGGCCGGAAACACCATATATTTT. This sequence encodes CASSPAIMRAGNTIYF. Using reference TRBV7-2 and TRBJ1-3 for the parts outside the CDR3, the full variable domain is GAGVSQSPSNKVTEKGKDVELRCDPISGHTALYWYRQSLGQGLEFLIYFQGNSAPDKSGLPSDRFSAERTGGSVSTLTIQRTQQEDSAVYLCASSPAIMRAGNTIYFGEGSWLTVV.

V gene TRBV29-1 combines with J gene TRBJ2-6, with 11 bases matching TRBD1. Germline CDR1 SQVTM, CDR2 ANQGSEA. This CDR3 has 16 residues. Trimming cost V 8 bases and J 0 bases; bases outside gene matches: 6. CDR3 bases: TGCAGCATCGCCGGGACAGGGGGCTCTGGGGCCAACGTCCTGACTTTC. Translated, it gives CSIAGTGGSGANVLTF.

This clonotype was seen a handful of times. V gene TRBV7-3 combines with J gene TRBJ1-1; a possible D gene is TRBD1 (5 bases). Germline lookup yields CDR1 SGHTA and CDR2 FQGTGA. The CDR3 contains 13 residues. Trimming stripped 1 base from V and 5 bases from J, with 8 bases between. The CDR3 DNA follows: TGTGCCAGCAGCTTAATAGGGACGACTGAAGCTTTCTTT. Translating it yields CASSLIGTTEAFF.

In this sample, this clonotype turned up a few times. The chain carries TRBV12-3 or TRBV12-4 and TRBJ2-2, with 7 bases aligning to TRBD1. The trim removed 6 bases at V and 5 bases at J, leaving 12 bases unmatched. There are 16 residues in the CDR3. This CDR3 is CASSTRQGERTGELFF. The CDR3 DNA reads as TGTGCCAGCAGCACTCGACAGGGTGAACGGACCGGGGAGCTGTTTTTT.

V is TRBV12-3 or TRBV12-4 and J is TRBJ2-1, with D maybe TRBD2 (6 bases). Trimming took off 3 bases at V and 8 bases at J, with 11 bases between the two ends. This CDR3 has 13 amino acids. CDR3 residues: CASSLNRRDEQFF. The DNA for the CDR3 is TGTGCCAGCAGTTTGAACCGGAGGGATGAGCAGTTCTTC.

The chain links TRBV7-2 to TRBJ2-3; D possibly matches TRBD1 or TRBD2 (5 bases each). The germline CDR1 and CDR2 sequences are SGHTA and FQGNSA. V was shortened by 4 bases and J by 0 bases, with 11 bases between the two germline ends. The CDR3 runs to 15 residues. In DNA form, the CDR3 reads TGTGCCAGCAGCTCCGCCAGGGACAGCACAGATACGCAGTATTTT. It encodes CASSSARDSTDTQYF.

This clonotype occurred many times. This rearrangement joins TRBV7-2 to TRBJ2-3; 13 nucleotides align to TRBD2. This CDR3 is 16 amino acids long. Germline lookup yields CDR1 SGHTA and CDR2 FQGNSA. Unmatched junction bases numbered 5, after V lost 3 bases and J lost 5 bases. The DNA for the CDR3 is TGTGCCAGCAGCTTCACTAGCGGGGGGGCGGGAGATACGCAGTATTTT. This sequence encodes CASSFTSGGAGDTQYF.

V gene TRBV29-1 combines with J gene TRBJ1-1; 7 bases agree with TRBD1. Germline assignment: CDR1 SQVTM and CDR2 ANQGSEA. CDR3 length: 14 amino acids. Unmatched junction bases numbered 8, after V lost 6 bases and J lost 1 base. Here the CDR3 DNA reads TGCAGCGTGAGTTCGGGACAGAAGAACACTGAAGCTTTCTTT. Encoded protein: CSVSSGQKNTEAFF.

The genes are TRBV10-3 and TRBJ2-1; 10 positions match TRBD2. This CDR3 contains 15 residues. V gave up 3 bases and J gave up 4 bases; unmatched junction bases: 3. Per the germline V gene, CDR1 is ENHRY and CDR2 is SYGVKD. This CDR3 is CAISESGGEYNEQFF. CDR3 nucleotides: TGTGCCATCAGTGAAAGCGGGGGGGAATACAATGAGCAGTTCTTC.

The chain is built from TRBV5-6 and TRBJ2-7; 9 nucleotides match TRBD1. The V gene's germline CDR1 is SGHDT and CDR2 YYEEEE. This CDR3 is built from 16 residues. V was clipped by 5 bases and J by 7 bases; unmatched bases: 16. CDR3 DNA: TGTGCCAGCAGTTTAGTTCCGGGACAGGGTGCCGGTGAGCAGTACTTC. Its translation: CASSLVPGQGAGEQYF.

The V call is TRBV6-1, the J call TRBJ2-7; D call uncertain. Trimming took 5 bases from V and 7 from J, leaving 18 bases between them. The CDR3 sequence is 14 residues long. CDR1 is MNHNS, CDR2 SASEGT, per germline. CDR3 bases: TGTGCCAGCAGTCCCTTCCTTGTCGGATATGAGCAGTACTTC. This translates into CASSPFLVGYEQYF.

The CDR3 protein is CASSPVMAGANVLTF. The CDR3 DNA sequence: TGCGCCAGCAGCCCCGTAATGGCTGGGGCCAACGTCCTGACTTTC. V gene TRBV5-1 combines with J gene TRBJ2-6; no clear D gene. The V and J ends lost 4 bases and 2 bases respectively, with 10 bases between them. CDR3 length: 15 amino acids. Per the germline V gene, CDR1 is SGHRS and CDR2 is YFSETQ.

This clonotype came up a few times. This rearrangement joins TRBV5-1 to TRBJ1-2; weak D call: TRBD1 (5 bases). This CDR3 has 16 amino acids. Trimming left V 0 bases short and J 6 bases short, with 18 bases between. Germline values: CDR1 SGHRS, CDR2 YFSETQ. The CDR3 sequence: CASSLEPLRVYHGYTF. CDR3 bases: TGCGCCAGCAGCTTGGAGCCCCTCAGGGTATACCATGGCTACACCTTC.

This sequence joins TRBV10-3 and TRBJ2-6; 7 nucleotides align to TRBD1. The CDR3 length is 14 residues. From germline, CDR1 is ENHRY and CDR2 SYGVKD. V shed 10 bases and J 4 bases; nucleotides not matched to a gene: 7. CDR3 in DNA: TGTGCCACACAAGGGGGCCTCGGGGCCAACGTCCTGACTTTC. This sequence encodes CATQGGLGANVLTF.

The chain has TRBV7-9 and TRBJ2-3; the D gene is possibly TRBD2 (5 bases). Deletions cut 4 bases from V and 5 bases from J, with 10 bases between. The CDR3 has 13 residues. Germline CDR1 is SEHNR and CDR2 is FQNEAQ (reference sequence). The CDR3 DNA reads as TGTGCCAGCAGCTGGACCCGGGGAGATACGCAGTATTTT. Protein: CASSWTRGDTQYF.

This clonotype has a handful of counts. The CDR3 sequence: CSARRVGTDTQYF. The CDR3 DNA reads TGCAGTGCTAGGCGGGTCGGCACAGATACGCAGTATTTT. The chain combines TRBV20-1 with TRBJ2-3; perhaps TRBD2 as D (5 bases). This CDR3 spans 13 amino acids. With 3 bases removed from V and 1 base from J, the gap between germline ends came to 8 bases. Per the germline V gene, CDR1 is DFQATT and CDR2 is SNEGSKA (reference sequence).

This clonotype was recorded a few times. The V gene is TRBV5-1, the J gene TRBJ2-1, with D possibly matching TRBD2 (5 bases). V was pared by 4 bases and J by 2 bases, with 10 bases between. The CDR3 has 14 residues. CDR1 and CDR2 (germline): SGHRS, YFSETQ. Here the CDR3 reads CASSILDTYNEQFF. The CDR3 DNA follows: TGCGCCAGCAGCATACTAGATACCTACAATGAGCAGTTCTTC. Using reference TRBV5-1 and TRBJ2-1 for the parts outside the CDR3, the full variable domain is KAGVTQTPRYLIKTRGQQVTLSCSPISGHRSVSWYQQTPGQGLQFLFEYFSETQRNKGNFPGRFSGRQFSNSRSEMNVSTLELGDSALYLCASSILDTYNEQFFGPGTRLTVL.